The clone carrying this T cell receptor (beta chain) occurred a few times. This sample was included in a study of CD8 T cells in ankylosing spondylitis. This CDR3 contains 15 residues. Looked up from germline, CDR1 is SGHNT and CDR2 is YYREEE (reference sequence). Between the trimmed V and J ends, which lost 0 bases and 2 bases, there was a span of 10 bases. A single record per CDR3 protein comes from TCRdb applying MiXCR to the 5' RACE reads. The data contain around 180,000 distinct CDR3 sequences, 15% to 20% of them singletons. This rearrangement joins TRBV5-4 to TRBJ2-3; the D gene is possibly TRBD2 (6 bases). The material sequenced was blood, either unsorted or a sorted T cell fraction (not recorded which). The clonotype originates from a male donor between 5 and 29 years old with ankylosing spondylitis or in good health (not recorded which). CDR3 sequence reads: CASSLAGGVTDTQYF. CDR3 DNA sequence: TGTGCCAGCAGCTTGGCAGGCGGGGTCACAGATACGCAGTATTTT.